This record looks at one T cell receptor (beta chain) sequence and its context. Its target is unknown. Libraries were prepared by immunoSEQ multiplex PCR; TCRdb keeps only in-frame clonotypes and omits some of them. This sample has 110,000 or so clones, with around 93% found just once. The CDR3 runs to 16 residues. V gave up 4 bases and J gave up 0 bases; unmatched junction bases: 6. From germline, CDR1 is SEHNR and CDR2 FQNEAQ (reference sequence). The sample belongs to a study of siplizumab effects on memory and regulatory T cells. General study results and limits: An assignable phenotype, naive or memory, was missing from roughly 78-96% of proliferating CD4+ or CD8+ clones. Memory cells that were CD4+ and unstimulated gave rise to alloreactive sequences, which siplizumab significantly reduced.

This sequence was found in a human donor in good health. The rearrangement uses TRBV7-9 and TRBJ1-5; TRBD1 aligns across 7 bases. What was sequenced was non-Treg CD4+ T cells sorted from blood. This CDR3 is CASSSSGGISNQPQHF. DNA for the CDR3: TGTGCCAGCAGCTCGTCAGGGGGAATTAGCAATCAGCCCCAGCATTTT. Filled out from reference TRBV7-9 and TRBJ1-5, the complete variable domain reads DTGVSQNPRHKITKRGQNVTFRCDPISEHNRLYWYRQTLGQGPEFLTYFQNEAQLEKSRLLSDRFSAERPKGSFSTLEIQRTEQGDSAMYLCASSSSGGISNQPQHFGDGTRLSIL.